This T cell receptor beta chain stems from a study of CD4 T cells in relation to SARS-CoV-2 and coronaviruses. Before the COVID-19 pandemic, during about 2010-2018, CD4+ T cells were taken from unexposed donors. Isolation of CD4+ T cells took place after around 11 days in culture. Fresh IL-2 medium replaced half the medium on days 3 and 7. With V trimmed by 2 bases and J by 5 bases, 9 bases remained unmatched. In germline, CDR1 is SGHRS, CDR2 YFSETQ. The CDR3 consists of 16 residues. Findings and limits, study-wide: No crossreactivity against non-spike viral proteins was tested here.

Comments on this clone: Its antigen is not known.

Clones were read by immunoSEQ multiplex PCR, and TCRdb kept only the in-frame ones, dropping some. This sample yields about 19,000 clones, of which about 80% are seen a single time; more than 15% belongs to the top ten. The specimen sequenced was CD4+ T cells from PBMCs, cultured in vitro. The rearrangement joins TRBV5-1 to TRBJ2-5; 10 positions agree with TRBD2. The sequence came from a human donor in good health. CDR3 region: CASSFVTSGNWETQYF. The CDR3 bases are TGCGCCAGCAGCTTTGTAACTAGCGGGAATTGGGAGACCCAGTACTTC.